These 4 T cell receptor beta chains share one sample of origin, sequenced in a study of blood T cell repertoires in COVID-19. Libraries were prepared by immunoSEQ multiplex PCR; TCRdb keeps only in-frame clonotypes and omits some of them. Among approximately 250,000 clones listed, over 80% were seen once. Specimen: peripheral blood. Every receptor here comes from a woman in her sixties or seventies with active or convalescent COVID-19.

The chain is built from TRBV10-1 and TRBJ2-7, with D maybe TRBD2 (6 bases). Looked up from germline, CDR1 is WNHNN and CDR2 is SYGVQD (reference sequence). This CDR3 region has 14 residues. Trimming cost V 4 bases and J 1 base, with 11 bases left between them. This CDR3 reads CASSGGTPSYEQYV. The CDR3 coding sequence is TGCGCCAGCAGTGGGGGGACTCCGTCCTACGAGCAGTACGTC.

The chain has TRBV27 and TRBJ2-5; 16 positions agree with TRBD2. Per germline, CDR1 MNHEY and CDR2 SMNVEV (reference sequence). There are 22 residues in the CDR3. Losses at the gene ends were 3 bases for V and 5 bases for J; bases not matched to a gene: 21. The CDR3 loop is CASSLNPRQGTSGRAGIETQYF. The CDR3 DNA reads as TGTGCCAGCAGTTTGAATCCGCGGCAGGGGACTAGCGGGAGGGCCGGGATCGAGACCCAGTACTTC.

This chain connects TRBV7-2 to TRBJ1-5, with unresolved D. Germline V lookup: CDR1 SGHTA, CDR2 FQGNSA. V lost 1 base, J lost 11 bases, and 21 bases lay in between. The CDR3 spans 16 residues. The CDR3 nucleotides read TGTGCCAGCAGCTTAGAAGGAGCCCCGCCCGGGGAGGCCCAGCATTTT. Its translation: CASSLEGAPPGEAQHF.

This clone occurred a few times. The CDR3 DNA is TGTGCCAGCAGCTTAGAGGGGGCTAGCTCTTACGAGCAGTACGTC. It specifies CASSLEGASSYEQYV. The chain couples TRBV11-2 to TRBJ2-7; D perhaps matches TRBD1 (6 bases). Trimming shortened V by 0 bases and J by 4 bases, and 13 bases separated the two germline ends. Germline lookup yields CDR1 SGHAT and CDR2 FQNNGV. The CDR3 covers 15 residues.